Here is one TCR beta chain with its context. The data originate from a study of cytomegalovirus exposure and HLA in healthy donors. The PCR contained 60 Vbeta and 13 Jbeta primers. Produced via immunoSEQ multiplex PCR; TCRdb's table is partial and in-frame only. Seen here are roughly 120,000 clones, about 79% observed once, and the top ten hold 2.5% to 3%. Samples came from healthy bone marrow donors. Sequenced material: PBMCs. This receptor was identified in a woman in her late teens or twenties in good health and CMV-seropositive.

Here the CDR3 reads CASSLIEGARTEAFF. The CDR3 region has the DNA TGCGCCAGCAGCTTGATTGAGGGGGCGAGGACTGAAGCTTTCTTT. The genes are TRBV5-1 and TRBJ1-1; 7 bases line up with TRBD1. With V trimmed by 1 base and J by 5 bases, 8 bases remained unmatched. The CDR3 runs to 15 residues. The germline V gene has CDR1 SGHRS and CDR2 YFSETQ.